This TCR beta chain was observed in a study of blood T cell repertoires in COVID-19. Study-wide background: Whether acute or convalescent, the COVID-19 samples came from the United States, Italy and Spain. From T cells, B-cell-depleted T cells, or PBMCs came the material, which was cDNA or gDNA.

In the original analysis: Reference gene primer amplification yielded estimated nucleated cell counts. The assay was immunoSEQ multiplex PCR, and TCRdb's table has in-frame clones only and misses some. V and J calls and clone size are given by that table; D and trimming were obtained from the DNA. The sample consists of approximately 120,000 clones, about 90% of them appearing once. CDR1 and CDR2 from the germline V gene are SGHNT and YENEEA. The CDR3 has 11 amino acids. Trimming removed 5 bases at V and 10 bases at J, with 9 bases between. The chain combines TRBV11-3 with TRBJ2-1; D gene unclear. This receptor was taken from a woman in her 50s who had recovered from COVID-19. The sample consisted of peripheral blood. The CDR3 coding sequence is TGTGCCAGCAGCACAAAAACAGAGCAGTTCTTC. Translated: CASSTKTEQFF. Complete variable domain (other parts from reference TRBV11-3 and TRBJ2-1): EAGVVQSPRYKIIEKKQPVAFWCNPISGHNTLYWYLQNLGQGPELLIRYENEEAVDDSQLPKDRFSAERLKGVDSTLKIQPAELGDSAVYLCASSTKTEQFFGPGTRLTVL.